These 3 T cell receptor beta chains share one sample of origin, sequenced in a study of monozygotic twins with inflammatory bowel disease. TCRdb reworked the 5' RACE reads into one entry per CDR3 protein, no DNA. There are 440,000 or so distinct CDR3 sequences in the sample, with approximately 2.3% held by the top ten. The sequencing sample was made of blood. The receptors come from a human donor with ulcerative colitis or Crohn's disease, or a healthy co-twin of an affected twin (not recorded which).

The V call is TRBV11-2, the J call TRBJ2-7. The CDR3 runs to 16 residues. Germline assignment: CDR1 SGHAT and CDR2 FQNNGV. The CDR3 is CASRPFGRTENYEQYF.

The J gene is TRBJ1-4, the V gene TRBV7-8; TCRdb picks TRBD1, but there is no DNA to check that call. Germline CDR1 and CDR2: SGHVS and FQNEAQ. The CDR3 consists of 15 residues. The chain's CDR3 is CASTQGDRGREKLFF.

Here the CDR3 reads CSARALGDTMAYEQYF. The V and J genes are TRBV20-1 and TRBJ2-7; TCRdb's D call of TRBD1 is untestable without DNA. CDR1 DFQATT and CDR2 SNEGSKA come from the germline V gene (reference sequence). CDR3 length equals 16 residues.